What follows describes a single T cell receptor beta chain. These data belong to a study of T cell responses to AZD1222 COVID-19 vaccine. V was shortened by 2 bases and J by 3 bases, with 7 bases between the two germline ends. The germline CDR1 and CDR2 sequences are MNHEY and SVGEGT. The CDR3 totals 13 residues. The method was immunoSEQ multiplex PCR; TCRdb's version includes in-frame clones alone and lacks a portion of them. The table includes about 140,000 clones, approximately 90% detected once. The sequence was collected from an adult who received the AZD1222 COVID-19 vaccine. The sequencing used peripheral blood, collected 28 days after the second AZD1222 dose. V and J are TRBV6-2 or TRBV6-3 and TRBJ1-1; D gene uncertain. The CDR3 DNA follows: TGTGCCAGCAGTTACGTGACCTACACTGAAGCTTTCTTT. Translation: CASSYVTYTEAFF.